The present TCR beta chain was sequenced within a study of early T cells in non-severe SARS-CoV-2 infection. Study at large: The study sequenced bulk RNA from unsorted whole blood, with chains unpaired.

Individual cDNA molecules received unique molecular identifiers during library preparation. Each CDR3 protein gets one entry after TCRdb re-called the 5' RACE reads with MiXCR. Among tens of thousands of distinct CDR3 sequences, 12% were seen once, and the ten largest hold about 3.9%. Findings and limits, study-wide: VDJdb matching skewed toward anti-spike CD8 responses, missing private and CD4 specificities.

V lost 3 bases, J lost 3 bases, and 0 bases stayed unmatched. Germline V CDR1 and CDR2: SGHTA, FQGTGA. The CDR3 runs 14 residues. As to this clonotype: Its antigen remains unknown.

Sequences were obtained from whole blood. The chain links TRBV7-3 to TRBJ2-3, with TRBD2 identical over 10 bases. The clonotype was recovered from an adult who was a healthcare worker with PCR-confirmed SARS-CoV-2 infection or an uninfected control (not recorded which). CDR3 bases: TGTGCCAGCAGCTTGGGACTAGCGACAGATACGCAGTATTTT. Amino acids: CASSLGLATDTQYF. The full variable domain, rest sourced from reference TRBV7-3 and TRBJ2-3, is GAGVSQTPSNKVTEKGKYVELRCDPISGHTALYWYRQSLGQGPEFLIYFQGTGAADDSGLPNDRFFAVRPEGSVSTLKIQRTERGDSAVYLCASSLGLATDTQYFGPGTRLTVL.